This paragraph covers one T cell receptor (beta chain) sequence. Germline V lookup: CDR1 MNHEY, CDR2 SMNVEV (reference sequence). The CDR3 sequence is 13 residues long. Trimming pared 0 bases from V and 8 bases from J, leaving 10 bases between. This sample is part of a study of blood T cell repertoires in COVID-19. Across the study: From T cells, B-cell-depleted T cells, or PBMCs came the material, which was cDNA or gDNA.

In the authors' methods: Reference gene primer amplification gave nucleated cell count estimates. Clones were read by immunoSEQ multiplex PCR, and TCRdb kept only the in-frame ones, dropping some. V, J and clone size reflect that table, while D and trimming were determined from the DNA. This sample carries 210,000 or so clones, less than 90% of them seen once, and the ten largest clones take roughly 3.2%. Participants' reported clinical history set cohort assignment. The V gene is TRBV27, the J gene TRBJ1-2, with D perhaps TRBD1 (5 bases). The receptor comes from a woman aged 45-60 years in a cohort exposed to, infected with or recovered from COVID-19 (not recorded which). The source material was PBMCs or T cells enriched from blood (not recorded which). The CDR3 coding sequence is TGTGCCAGCAGTTTATCGGCAGGGCGAGGCTACACCTTC. This gives the protein CASSLSAGRGYTF.